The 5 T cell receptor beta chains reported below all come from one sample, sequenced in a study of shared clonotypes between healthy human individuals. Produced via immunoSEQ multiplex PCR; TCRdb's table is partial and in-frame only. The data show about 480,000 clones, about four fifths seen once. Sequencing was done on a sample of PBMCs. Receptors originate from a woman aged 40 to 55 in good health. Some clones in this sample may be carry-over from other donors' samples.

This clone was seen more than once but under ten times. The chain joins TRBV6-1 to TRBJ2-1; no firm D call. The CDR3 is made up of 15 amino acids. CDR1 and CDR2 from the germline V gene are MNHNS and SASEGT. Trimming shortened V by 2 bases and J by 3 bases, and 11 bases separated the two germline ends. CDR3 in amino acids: CASSERVSDYNEQFF. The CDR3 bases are TGTGCCAGCAGTGAAAGGGTCAGCGACTACAATGAGCAGTTCTTC.

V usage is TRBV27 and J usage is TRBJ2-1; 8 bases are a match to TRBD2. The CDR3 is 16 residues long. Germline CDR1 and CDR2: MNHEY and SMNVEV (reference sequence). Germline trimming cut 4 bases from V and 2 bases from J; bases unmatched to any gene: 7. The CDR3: CASSSSLAATYNEQFF. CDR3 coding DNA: TGTGCCAGCAGTTCGTCACTAGCGGCGACCTACAATGAGCAGTTCTTC.

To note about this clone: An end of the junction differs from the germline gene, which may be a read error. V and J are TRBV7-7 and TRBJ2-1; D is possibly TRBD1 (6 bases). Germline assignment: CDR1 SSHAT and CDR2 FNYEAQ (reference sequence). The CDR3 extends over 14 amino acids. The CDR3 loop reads CASSLNRVGNEQFF. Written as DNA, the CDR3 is TGTGCTAGCAGCTTAAACAGGGTCGGCAATGAGCAGTTCTTC.

The CDR3 DNA sequence: TGTGCCAGCAAGACAGGGATAGGGACCAATGAGCAGTTCTTC. This sequence encodes CASKTGIGTNEQFF. The rearrangement joins TRBV2 to TRBJ2-1, with TRBD1 matching 7 bases. After removal of 7 bases from V and 6 bases from J, the junction contained 9 bases not matched to a gene. The V gene's germline CDR1 is SNHLY and CDR2 FYNNEI. This CDR3 spans 14 amino acids.

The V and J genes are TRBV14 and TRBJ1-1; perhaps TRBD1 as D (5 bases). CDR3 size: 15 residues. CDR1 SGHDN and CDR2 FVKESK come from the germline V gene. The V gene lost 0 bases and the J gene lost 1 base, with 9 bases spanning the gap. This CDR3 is CASSQDSGGNTEAFF. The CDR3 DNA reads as TGTGCCAGCAGCCAAGATTCGGGGGGGAACACTGAAGCTTTCTTT.